This T cell receptor (beta chain) was sequenced for a study of T cells after yellow fever vaccination (dated by TCRdb to 2018 to 2020). For the study in its entirety: The SMART-Seq v4 Ultra Low Input RNA kit was used to prepare libraries from fractions with low cell numbers. To track T-cell clones before and after primary and booster YFV17D yellow fever vaccination, bulk TCR alpha and beta repertoires were sequenced longitudinally. The cohort comprised two healthy male donors, one aged 18 to 29 and one aged 30 to 40 years. Blood was collected at multiple timepoints before and after primary and secondary immunization, and bulk PBMC replicates and cell subsets were isolated. Overall study outcomes, separate from this receptor: The study included only two donors, which limits how far the findings can be generalized. After the booster, most clones that had expanded after primary vaccination were detected again (nearly 97% of CD4 and 88% of CD8), suggesting broad maintenance of memory. The secondary T-cell response was weaker than the primary response but faster, peaking on day 5 instead of day 15. Computational filtering was required because FACS-sorted repertoires could contain abundant contaminating clonotypes from the bulk population. A small share of clonotypes was detected in both CD4 and CD8 compartments, with the overlap likely arising from convergent recombination.

TCR cDNA was made using 5'RACE template switching, a step that added a universal primer site and unique molecular identifiers. cDNA synthesis was primed from both the TCR alpha and TCR beta constant segments. Library amplification involved two PCR steps, and the second step added sample barcodes and sequencing adapters. Libraries were sequenced on Illumina HiSeq 2500 (2x100 bp) or NovaSeq (2x150 bp). Processing in the source paper ran as follows. Reads were demultiplexed and collapsed into UMI consensus sequences with MIGEC, and V(D)J alignment was performed with MiXCR. Using edgeR on replicate PBMC samples, clonotypes were called vaccine-responding if FDR was below 0.01 and the log2 fold change was above 5 up to day 15. Each bulk clonotype was labeled CD4 or CD8 based on which sequenced repertoire, CD4 or CD8, contained the clonotype at higher abundance. Using fastp trimming at Q25 and MiXCR clonotype assembly, TCRdb reanalyzed the public sequencing data and kept in-frame beta chains. One record per CDR3 amino acid sequence lists the most common genes and DNA. These V and J calls rely on TCRdb rather than the paper's analysis. Here the sample has 600,000 to 750,000 distinct CDR3 sequences; 9% to 15% occur a single time. Clones ranked in the top ten supply about 15% of the sample.

The treatment or condition label, read with the paper, signifies: live attenuated yellow fever vaccine strain. At each blood-draw timepoint, two biological replicates of bulk PBMCs were collected. A standard Ficoll-Paque protocol was used to isolate PBMCs from peripheral blood. TriZol was used to extract RNA from bulk PBMCs, CD4 and CD8 fractions, and dextramer-positive and dextramer-negative fractions. Remarks on this clonotype: No cognate antigen has been identified for it. Possible read error: a much larger clone is one base away.

Looking up the germline V gene yields CDR1 SGHTA and CDR2 FQGNSA. Reading from cysteine to phenylalanine, the CDR3 counts 14 amino acids. CDR3 DNA only is kept here, 42 bases in frame from base 1. The junction carries 7 bases between V and J, which are trimmed by 1 base and 0 bases respectively. The material was PBMCs, obtained on the day of the yellow fever booster vaccination. The sequence was collected from a man in his thirties or forties who received the YFV17D yellow fever vaccine. This receptor chain uses TRBV7-2 and TRBJ2-7; no D segment can be confidently identified. The DNA reads as follows: TGTGCCAGCAGCTTAGGGTGGGACTCCTACGAGCAGTACTTC. It specifies CASSLGWDSYEQYF.